One and the same sample provided the 14 T cell receptor beta chains below, sequenced in a study of cytomegalovirus exposure and HLA in healthy donors (dated by TCRdb to 2016 to 2017). To prepare the library, the immunoSEQ multiplex PCR assay was applied. A mixture of 60 forward primers for TCR Vbeta segments and 13 reverse primers for TCR Jbeta segments was used in the multiplex PCR. In TCRdb, the immuneACCESS table is reduced to in-frame sequences with V and J assigned. These tables do not hold every clone; where another copy was compared, an unresolved V gene accounts for under half, and the others remain unexplained. The sample yields about 150,000 clones; around 10% were counted once. The ten biggest clones cover over 1.5% of the sample. Sequencing was performed on PBMCs. The receptors shown here come from a male donor in good health and CMV-seronegative.

This clone was seen a handful of times. The genes are TRBV4-2 and TRBJ1-2; 7 bases line up with TRBD1. V lost 2 bases and J lost 4; bases outside the gene matches: 7. The germline gives CDR1 LGHNA, CDR2 YNFKEQ. The CDR3 spans 15 residues. The CDR3: CASSQLTGPSYGYTF. CDR3 nucleotide sequence: TGTGCCAGCAGCCAACTGACAGGGCCAAGCTATGGCTACACCTTC.

About this clone: The junction differs from germline at one of its ends, possibly a read error. The chain links TRBV7-7 to TRBJ1-1; D is uncertain. The CDR3 is 15 amino acids. Germline V lookup: CDR1 SSHAT, CDR2 FNYEAQ (reference sequence). CDR3 nucleotides: TGTGCTAGCAGTTCTTCTGGGGAGAAATACACTGAAGCTTTCTTT. This gives the protein CASSSSGEKYTEAFF.

The chain couples TRBV27 to TRBJ2-1; D is unresolved. The CDR3 loop spans 15 amino acids. V gave up 6 bases and J gave up 0 bases, with 12 bases separating them. The germline CDR1 and CDR2 sequences are MNHEY and SMNVEV (reference sequence). The CDR3 DNA reads TGTGCCAGCAGCCTATCAGACACCTCCTACAATGAGCAGTTCTTC. This translates into CASSLSDTSYNEQFF.

This clone was seen a few times. This chain connects TRBV27 to TRBJ2-1; 16 bases match TRBD2. The CDR3 is 18 amino acids. V was pared by 8 bases and J by 9 bases, with 16 bases of the junction left unmatched. Germline lookup yields CDR1 MNHEY and CDR2 SMNVEV (reference sequence). This chain's CDR3 is CASSLGLAGGPSSLEQFF. Written as DNA, the CDR3 is TGTGCCAGCTCCCTGGGACTAGCGGGGGGGCCATCCAGCCTTGAGCAGTTCTTC.

The chain links TRBV9 to TRBJ2-3; 8 bases are a match to TRBD2. CDR1 is SGDLS, CDR2 YYNGEE, per germline. The CDR3 consists of 14 residues. The junction had 9 bases not matched to a gene; V was cut back by 7 bases and J by 5 bases. In nucleotides, the CDR3 is TGTGCCAGCGGAACGGGGGGGCAGGGAGATACGCAGTATTTT. Translating it yields CASGTGGQGDTQYF.

V usage is TRBV6-5 and J usage is TRBJ1-2; 8 bases are shared with TRBD1. The CDR3 spans 14 residues. Germline CDR1 and CDR2: MNHEY and SVGAGI. J lost 0 bases, V lost 7 bases, and 4 bases had no gene match. The CDR3 DNA reads TGTGCCAGCACAAGGACAGGGTCTAACTATGGCTACACCTTC. This gives the protein CASTRTGSNYGYTF.

This clone has more than one count but fewer than ten. The V call is TRBV2, the J call TRBJ2-5; 8 nucleotides align to TRBD1. This CDR3 contains 14 residues. After removal of 6 bases from V and 3 bases from J, the junction contained 6 bases not matched to a gene. The germline V gene encodes CDR1 SNHLY and CDR2 FYNNEI. The chain's CDR3 is CASSTDRGEETQYF. In DNA form, the CDR3 reads TGTGCCAGCAGCACCGACAGGGGAGAAGAGACCCAGTACTTC.

V is TRBV6-1 and J is TRBJ1-4; 9 nucleotides match TRBD1. The V gene's germline CDR1 is MNHNS and CDR2 SASEGT. The J segment lost 0 bases and the V segment lost 3 bases, leaving 5 bases of the junction unmatched. The length of the CDR3 is 17 residues. The CDR3 region has the DNA TGTGCCAGCAGTGACCGACAGGGGGTGGCAACTAATGAAAAACTGTTTTTT. This translates into CASSDRQGVATNEKLFF.

This clone was seen more than once but under ten times. The gene calls are TRBV7-8 and TRBJ1-5, with TRBD1 as a possible D gene (5 bases). The CDR3 spans 17 residues. V was trimmed by 2 bases and J by 0 bases, leaving 14 bases between them. Per germline, CDR1 SGHVS and CDR2 FQNEAQ. The CDR3 reads CASSLYGQKGSNQPQHF. The CDR3 coding sequence is TGTGCCAGCAGCTTATACGGACAAAAGGGTAGCAATCAGCCCCAGCATTTT.

The J gene is TRBJ1-3, the V gene TRBV7-9; D is undetermined. CDR1 is SEHNR and CDR2 is FQNEAQ in the germline V gene (reference sequence). The CDR3 length is 16 residues. V was clipped by 1 base and J by 4 bases, with 14 bases between them. CDR3 DNA sequence: TGTGCCAGCAGCTTAGGAGCGGACCCCCAGGGAAACACCATATATTTT. It codes for CASSLGADPQGNTIYF.

This clone was seen more than once but under ten times. The chain is built from TRBV28 and TRBJ2-1; unclear D gene. Deletions cut 6 bases from V and 3 bases from J, with 6 bases between. The germline CDR1 and CDR2 sequences are MDHEN and SYDVKM. There are 12 residues in the CDR3. The CDR3 sequence: CASSVSYNEQFF. CDR3 coding DNA: TGTGCCAGCAGCGTTAGCTACAATGAGCAGTTCTTC.

The CDR3 sequence is CASSYSRAYEQYF. The CDR3 nucleotides are TGTGCCAGCAGTTACTCGAGGGCTTACGAGCAGTACTTC. The rearrangement links TRBV6-5 to TRBJ2-7; D may be TRBD2 (5 bases). The CDR3 consists of 13 residues. The V gene's germline CDR1 is MNHEY and CDR2 SVGAGI. Trimming pared 0 bases from V and 4 bases from J, leaving 7 bases between.

The CDR3 is CASNQAGPQHF. DNA of the CDR3: TGTGCCAGCAATCAGGCTGGGCCCCAGCATTTT. V gene TRBV19 combines with J gene TRBJ1-5; D is uncertain. Trimming cost V 9 bases and J 9 bases, with 12 bases left between them. This CDR3 contains 11 residues. Germline V gene lookup returns CDR1 LNHDA and CDR2 SQIVND (reference sequence).

This rearrangement joins TRBV7-6 to TRBJ1-3, with 10 bases that match TRBD1. Germline assignment: CDR1 SGHVS and CDR2 FNYEAQ. The CDR3 covers 16 residues. Trimming cost V 5 bases and J 4 bases; bases outside gene matches: 8. CDR3 bases: TGTGCCAGCAGCCCGCGACAGGGGGCCACAGGAAACACCATATATTTT. Translation gives CASSPRQGATGNTIYF.